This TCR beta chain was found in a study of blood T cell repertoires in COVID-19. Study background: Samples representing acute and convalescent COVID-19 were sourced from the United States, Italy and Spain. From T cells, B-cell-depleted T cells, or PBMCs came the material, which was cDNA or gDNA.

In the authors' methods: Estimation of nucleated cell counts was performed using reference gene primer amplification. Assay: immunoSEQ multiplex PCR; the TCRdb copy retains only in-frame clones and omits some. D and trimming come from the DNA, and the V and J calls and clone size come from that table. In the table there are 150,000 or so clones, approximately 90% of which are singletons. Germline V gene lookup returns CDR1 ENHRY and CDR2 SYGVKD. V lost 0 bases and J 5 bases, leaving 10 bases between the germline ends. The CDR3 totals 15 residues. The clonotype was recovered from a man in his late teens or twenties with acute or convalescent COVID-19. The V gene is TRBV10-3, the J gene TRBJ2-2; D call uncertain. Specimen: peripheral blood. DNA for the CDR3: TGTGCCATCAGTGAGTCTGTTAGAGGTACCGGGGAGCTGTTTTTT. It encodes CAISESVRGTGELFF.